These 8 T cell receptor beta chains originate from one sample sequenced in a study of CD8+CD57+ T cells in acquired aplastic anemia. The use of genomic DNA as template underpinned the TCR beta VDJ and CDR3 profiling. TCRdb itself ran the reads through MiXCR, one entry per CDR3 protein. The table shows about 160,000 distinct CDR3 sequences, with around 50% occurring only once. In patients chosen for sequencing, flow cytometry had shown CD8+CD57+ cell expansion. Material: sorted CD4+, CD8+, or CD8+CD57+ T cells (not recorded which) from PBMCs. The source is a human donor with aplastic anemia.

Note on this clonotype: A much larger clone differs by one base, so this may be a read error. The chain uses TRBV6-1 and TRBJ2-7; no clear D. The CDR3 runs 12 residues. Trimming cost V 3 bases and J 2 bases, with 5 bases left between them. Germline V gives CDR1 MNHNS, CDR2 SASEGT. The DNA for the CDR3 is TGTGCCAGCAGTGATATTCCCTACGAGCAGTACTTC. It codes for CASSDIPYEQYF.

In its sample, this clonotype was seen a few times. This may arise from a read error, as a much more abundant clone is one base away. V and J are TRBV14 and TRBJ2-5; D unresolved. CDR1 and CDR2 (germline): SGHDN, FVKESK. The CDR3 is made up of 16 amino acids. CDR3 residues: CASSPFLDSYQGTQYF. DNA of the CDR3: TGTGCCAGCAGCCCCTTTCTAGATTCGTACCAAGGGACCCAGTACTTC.

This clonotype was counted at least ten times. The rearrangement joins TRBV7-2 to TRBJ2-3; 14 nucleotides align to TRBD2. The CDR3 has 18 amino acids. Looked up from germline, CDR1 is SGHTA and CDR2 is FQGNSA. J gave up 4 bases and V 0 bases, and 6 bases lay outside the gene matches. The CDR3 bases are TGTGCCAGCAGCTTAGCCGGGACTAGCGGGAGTCAGGCAGATACGCAGTATTTT. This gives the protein CASSLAGTSGSQADTQYF.

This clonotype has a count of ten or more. DNA for the CDR3: TGTGCCAGCAGCTTAATCCAAGGGTCAGATACGCAGTATTTT. Encoded protein: CASSLIQGSDTQYF. The rearrangement joins TRBV7-3 to TRBJ2-3, with D uncertain. Germline lookup yields CDR1 SGHTA and CDR2 FQGTGA. The ends were cut back, 1 base at V and 4 bases at J, with 9 bases in the middle. The CDR3 has 14 residues.

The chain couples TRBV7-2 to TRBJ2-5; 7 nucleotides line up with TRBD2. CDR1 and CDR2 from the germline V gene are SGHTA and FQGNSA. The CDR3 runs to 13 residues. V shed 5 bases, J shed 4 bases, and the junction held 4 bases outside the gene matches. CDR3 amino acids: CASSRRLAETQYF. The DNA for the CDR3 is TGTGCCAGCAGCCGAAGACTAGCAGAGACCCAGTACTTC.

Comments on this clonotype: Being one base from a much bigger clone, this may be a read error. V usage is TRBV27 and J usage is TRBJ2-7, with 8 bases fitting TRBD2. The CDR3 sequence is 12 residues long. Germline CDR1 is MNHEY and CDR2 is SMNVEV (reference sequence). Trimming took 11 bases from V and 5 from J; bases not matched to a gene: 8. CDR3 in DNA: TGTGCCGCAAACGGGGGGGGCAACGAGCAGTACTTC. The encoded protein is CAANGGGNEQYF.

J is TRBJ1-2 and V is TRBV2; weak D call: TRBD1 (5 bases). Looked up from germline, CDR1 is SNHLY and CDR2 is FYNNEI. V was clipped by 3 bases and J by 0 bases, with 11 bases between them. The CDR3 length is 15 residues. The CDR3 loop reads CASSDRGISNYGYTF. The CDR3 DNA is TGTGCCAGCAGTGATCGGGGGATATCTAACTATGGCTACACCTTC.

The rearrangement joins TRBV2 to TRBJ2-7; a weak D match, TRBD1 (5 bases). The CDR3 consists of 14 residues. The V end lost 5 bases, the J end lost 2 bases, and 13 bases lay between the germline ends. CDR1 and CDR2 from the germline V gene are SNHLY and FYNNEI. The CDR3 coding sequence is TGTGCCAGCAGTCCTCAGACAGAGACCTACGAGCAGTACTTC. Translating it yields CASSPQTETYEQYF.